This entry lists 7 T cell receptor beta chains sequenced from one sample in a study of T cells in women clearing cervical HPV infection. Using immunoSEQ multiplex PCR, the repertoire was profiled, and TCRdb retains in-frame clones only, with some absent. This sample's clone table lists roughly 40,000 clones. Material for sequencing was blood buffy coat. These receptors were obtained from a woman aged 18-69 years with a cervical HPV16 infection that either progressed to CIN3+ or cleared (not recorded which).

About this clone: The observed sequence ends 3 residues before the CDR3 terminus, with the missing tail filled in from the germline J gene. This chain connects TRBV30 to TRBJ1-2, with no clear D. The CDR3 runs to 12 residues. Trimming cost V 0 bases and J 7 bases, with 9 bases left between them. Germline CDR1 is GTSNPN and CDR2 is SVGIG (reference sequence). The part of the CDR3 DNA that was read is TGTGCCTGGAGTGTAGGGCTGGGTGGC. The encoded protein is CAWSVGLGG. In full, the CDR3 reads CAWSVGLGGYTF. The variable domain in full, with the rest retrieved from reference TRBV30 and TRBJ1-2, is SQTIHQWPATLVQPVGSPLSLECTVEGTSNPNLYWYRQAAGRGLQLLFYSVGIGQISSEVPQNLSASRPQDRQFILSSKKLLLSDSGFYLCAWSVGLGGYTFGSGTRLTVV.

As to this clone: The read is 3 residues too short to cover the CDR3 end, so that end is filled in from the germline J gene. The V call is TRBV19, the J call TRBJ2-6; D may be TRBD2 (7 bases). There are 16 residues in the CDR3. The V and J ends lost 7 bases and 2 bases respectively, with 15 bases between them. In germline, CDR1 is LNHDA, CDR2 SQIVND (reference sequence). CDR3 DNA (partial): TGTGCCAGTAATAGGGGGGGGGCCGCTGGGGCCAACGTC. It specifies CASNRGGAAGANV. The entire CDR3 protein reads CASNRGGAAGANVLTF.

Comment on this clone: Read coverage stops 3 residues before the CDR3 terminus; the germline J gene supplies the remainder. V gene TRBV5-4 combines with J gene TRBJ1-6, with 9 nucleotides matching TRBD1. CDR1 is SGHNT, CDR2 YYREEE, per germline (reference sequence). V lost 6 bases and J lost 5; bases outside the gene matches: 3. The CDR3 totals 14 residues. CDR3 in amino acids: CASTRDRDNSPLHF. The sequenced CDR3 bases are TGTGCCAGCACCCGGGACAGGGATAATTCACCC.

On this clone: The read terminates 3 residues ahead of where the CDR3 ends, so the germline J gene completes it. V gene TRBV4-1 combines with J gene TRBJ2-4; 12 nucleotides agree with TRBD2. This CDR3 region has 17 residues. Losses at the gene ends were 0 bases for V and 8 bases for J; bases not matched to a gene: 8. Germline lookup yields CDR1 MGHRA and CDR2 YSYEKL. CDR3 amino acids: CASSQEVLAGGGDIQYF. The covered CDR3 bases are TGCGCCAGCAGCCAAGAGGTCCTAGCGGGAGGGGGAGACATT.

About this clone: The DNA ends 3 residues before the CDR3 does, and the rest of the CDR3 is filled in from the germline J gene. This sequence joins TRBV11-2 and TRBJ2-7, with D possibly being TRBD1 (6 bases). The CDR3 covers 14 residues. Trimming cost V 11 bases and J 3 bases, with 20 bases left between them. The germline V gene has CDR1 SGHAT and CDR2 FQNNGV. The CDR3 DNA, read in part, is TGTGCCGTACACGACAGGTCCCTAGGCTACGAG. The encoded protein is CAVHDRSLGYE. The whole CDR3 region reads CAVHDRSLGYEQYF.

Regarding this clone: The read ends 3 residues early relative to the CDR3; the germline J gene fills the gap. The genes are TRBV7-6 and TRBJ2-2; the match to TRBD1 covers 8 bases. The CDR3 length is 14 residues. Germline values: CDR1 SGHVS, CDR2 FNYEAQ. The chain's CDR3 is CASSQDRANSPLFF. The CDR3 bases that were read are TGTGCCAGCAGCCAGGACAGGGCAAATTCACCG.

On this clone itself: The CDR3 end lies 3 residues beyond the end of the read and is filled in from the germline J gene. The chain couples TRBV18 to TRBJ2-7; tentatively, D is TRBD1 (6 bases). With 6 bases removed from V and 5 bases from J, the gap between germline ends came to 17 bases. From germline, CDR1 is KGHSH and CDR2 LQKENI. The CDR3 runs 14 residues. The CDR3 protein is CASSPRIRGDEQYF. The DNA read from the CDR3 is TGTGCCAGCTCGCCCAGAATCAGGGGCGACGAG.